This TCR beta chain was recovered during a study of T cells after yellow fever vaccination. Points from the study as a whole: The bulk population could contribute abundant contaminating clonotypes to FACS-sorted repertoires. Secondary responses were weaker yet peaked faster, day 5 versus 15. Booster samples showed a return of most primary-vaccination clones (roughly 96% CD4, about 87% CD8).

TCR cDNA, made by 5'RACE template switching, carried an added universal primer site and UMIs. TCRdb passed the 5' RACE reads through MiXCR, listing each CDR3 protein once. The sample holds 450,000 to 600,000 distinct CDR3 sequences, approximately 15% seen once. The length of the CDR3 is 17 residues. J was trimmed by 7 bases and V by 3 bases; bases with no gene match: 18. From germline, CDR1 is LGHNA and CDR2 YNFKEQ. Worth noting for this clonotype: The antigen remains unidentified.

This TCR derives from a man aged 25 to 40 who received the YFV17D yellow fever vaccine. The source material was PBMCs, sampled on the day of the yellow fever booster vaccination. The V call is TRBV4-2, the J call TRBJ2-7; TRBD1 agrees at 7 bases. This chain's CDR3 is CASSQAQNLRGIMEQYF. As DNA, the CDR3 is TGTGCCAGCAGCCAGGCCCAAAACCTCAGGGGGATTATGGAGCAGTACTTC.